A selection of T cell receptor beta chains follows, all from one sample in a study of PD-L1 blockade in urothelial cancer. Repertoires were generated with immunoSEQ multiplex PCR, while TCRdb's copy carries only in-frame clones and drops some. Among roughly 50,000 clones listed, about 90% were seen once. The source material was PBMCs, sampled around atezolizumab (anti-PD-L1) treatment. Receptor source: a man in his sixties with urothelial cancer. CDR3s include the opening cysteine and the closing phenylalanine or tryptophan. Each record gives: CDR3 DNA, CDR3 protein, J gene, V gene, clone size, D gene. A D gene is named only where the DNA matches it firmly. Clone sizes are given selectively: once, few, many, or a class where the clone is expanded.

CDR3nt: TGTGCCAGCATGCGGGGTCCAACTAATGAAAAACTGTTTTTT
CDR3aa: CASMRGPTNEKLFF
j_gene: TRBJ1-4
v_gene: TRBV7-9
abundance: -
d_gene: -

CDR3nt: TGTGCCAGCAGCCCGCGGGACGGGGATTACAATGAGCAGTTCTTC
CDR3aa: CASSPRDGDYNEQFF
j_gene: TRBJ2-1
v_gene: TRBV9
abundance: -
d_gene: -

CDR3nt: TGTGCCACCAGCAGACGGACAGGGGGCAATCAGCCCCAGCATTTT
CDR3aa: CATSRRTGGNQPQHF
j_gene: TRBJ1-5
v_gene: TRBV15
abundance: -
d_gene: TRBD1

CDR3nt: TGTGCCAGCTCACCACTTGAGGAGACCCAGTACTTC
CDR3aa: CASSPLEETQYF
j_gene: TRBJ2-5
v_gene: TRBV18
abundance: -
d_gene: -

CDR3nt: TGTGCCTGGAGTTATAGCGGGGTAAACACCGGGGAGCTGTTTTTT
CDR3aa: CAWSYSGVNTGELFF
j_gene: TRBJ2-2
v_gene: TRBV30
abundance: -
d_gene: TRBD2

CDR3nt: TGCGCCAGCAGCCAAGAAAGAGGGCAGGGGGCAGGGGCCAAAAACATTCAGTACTTC
CDR3aa: CASSQERGQGAGAKNIQYF
j_gene: TRBJ2-4
v_gene: TRBV4-1
abundance: few
d_gene: TRBD1

CDR3nt: TGTGCCAGCAGTTTTAGAACAGGCAACCGTCTGTCTGGAAACACCATATATTTT
CDR3aa: CASSFRTGNRLSGNTIYF
j_gene: TRBJ1-3
v_gene: TRBV27
abundance: -
d_gene: -

CDR3nt: TGTGCCAGCAGCTTGGGACTCCAAGAGACCCAGTACTTC
CDR3aa: CASSLGLQETQYF
j_gene: TRBJ2-5
v_gene: TRBV5-6
abundance: -
d_gene: -

CDR3nt: TGTGCCAGCAGTTTGAGACAGGGGAACACTGAAGCTTTCTTT
CDR3aa: CASSLRQGNTEAFF
j_gene: TRBJ1-1
v_gene: TRBV28
abundance: -
d_gene: TRBD1

CDR3nt: TGTGCCTGGAGTGTGGGGGGGGCTAGCACAGATACGCAGTATTTT
CDR3aa: CAWSVGGASTDTQYF
j_gene: TRBJ2-3
v_gene: TRBV30
abundance: -
d_gene: -

CDR3nt: TGCGCCAGCAGCTTTTCTACAGGGGGCGGAGAGACCCAGTACTTC
CDR3aa: CASSFSTGGGETQYF
j_gene: TRBJ2-5
v_gene: TRBV5-1
abundance: -
d_gene: TRBD1

CDR3nt: TGCGCCAGCAGCTTACAGGGGATAGGGGCCAACGTCCTGACTTTC
CDR3aa: CASSLQGIGANVLTF
j_gene: TRBJ2-6
v_gene: TRBV5-1
abundance: -
d_gene: TRBD1

CDR3nt: TGTGCCAGCAGCTTAGACCACTGGAGAGAGCAGTACTTC
CDR3aa: CASSLDHWREQYF
j_gene: TRBJ2-7
v_gene: TRBV7-9
abundance: few
d_gene: -

CDR3nt: TGTGCCAGCAGTTTAAGGTCAGGGAGGGAGACCCAGTACTTC
CDR3aa: CASSLRSGRETQYF
j_gene: TRBJ2-5
v_gene: TRBV27
abundance: -
d_gene: -

CDR3nt: TGCGCCAGCAGCCAGCAGGGGGAAACCAATGAGCAGTTCTTC
CDR3aa: CASSQQGETNEQFF
j_gene: TRBJ2-1
v_gene: TRBV5-1
abundance: -
d_gene: TRBD1

CDR3nt: TGCGCCAGCAGCTGGGCGGGAGAGGAGACCCAGTACTTC
CDR3aa: CASSWAGEETQYF
j_gene: TRBJ2-5
v_gene: TRBV5-1
abundance: -
d_gene: TRBD2

CDR3nt: TGTGCCAGCAGCGCACTAGTAAGTTTGACGAACACCGGGGAGCTGTTTTTT
CDR3aa: CASSALVSLTNTGELFF
j_gene: TRBJ2-2
v_gene: TRBV9
abundance: -
d_gene: -

CDR3nt: TGTGCCAGCAGAGACAGGGGGCGAGAGCAGTACTTC
CDR3aa: CASRDRGREQYF
j_gene: TRBJ2-7
v_gene: TRBV6-5
abundance: -
d_gene: TRBD1

CDR3nt: TGTGCCAGCAGCCGATACGGCAGGGAGGCCTATGGCTACACCTTC
CDR3aa: CASSRYGREAYGYTF
j_gene: TRBJ1-2
v_gene: TRBV11-2
abundance: once
d_gene: -

CDR3nt: TGTGCCATCAGCGACATGGGGGGTTGGGAAGCTTTCTTT
CDR3aa: CAISDMGGWEAFF
j_gene: TRBJ1-1
v_gene: TRBV10-3
abundance: -
d_gene: -

CDR3nt: TGTGCCAGCGGGACAGGGATCACCGGGGAGCTGTTTTTT
CDR3aa: CASGTGITGELFF
j_gene: TRBJ2-2
v_gene: TRBV6-6
abundance: -
d_gene: TRBD1

CDR3nt: TGCGCCAGCAGCTTGGCCAGGGCCGACGGAGGAAACACCATATATTTT
CDR3aa: CASSLARADGGNTIYF
j_gene: TRBJ1-3
v_gene: TRBV5-1
abundance: -
d_gene: -

CDR3nt: TGCGCCAGCAGCCAAGAACGCTGGGGGGCTGGAAACACCATATATTTT
CDR3aa: CASSQERWGAGNTIYF
j_gene: TRBJ1-3
v_gene: TRBV4-1
abundance: -
d_gene: -

CDR3nt: TGTGCCAGCAGTGAATTCAGGGCAGGGGTGAGGGCTAAGGCCACAGATACGCAGTATTTT
CDR3aa: CASSEFRAGVRAKATDTQYF
j_gene: TRBJ2-3
v_gene: TRBV2
abundance: -
d_gene: -

CDR3nt: TGTGCCACCGTAGCGGGGGGAAGAGAGACCCAGTACTTC
CDR3aa: CATVAGGRETQYF
j_gene: TRBJ2-5
v_gene: TRBV6-6
abundance: -
d_gene: TRBD2

CDR3nt: TGTGCCAGAAGAGAGACTAGGACAGGCCCTGAGTTGAACACTGAAGCTTTCTTT
CDR3aa: CARRETRTGPELNTEAFF
j_gene: TRBJ1-1
v_gene: TRBV7-5
abundance: -
d_gene: -

CDR3nt: TGTGCCTGGAGTGTAGGTCAGGGATCTCCGCCCCAGCATTTT
CDR3aa: CAWSVGQGSPPQHF
j_gene: TRBJ1-5
v_gene: TRBV30
abundance: -
d_gene: -

CDR3nt: TGTGCCAGCAGTGAGCGGCAGGGGGTGAGAGATACGCAGTATTTT
CDR3aa: CASSERQGVRDTQYF
j_gene: TRBJ2-3
v_gene: TRBV6-4
abundance: -
d_gene: TRBD1

CDR3nt: TGTGCCAGCAGTGATACATCGACAGGGCAGGGCTACACCTTC
CDR3aa: CASSDTSTGQGYTF
j_gene: TRBJ1-2
v_gene: TRBV25-1
abundance: -
d_gene: TRBD1

CDR3nt: TGTGCCAGCAGTTTGGGGGCAGCCGAAAAACTGTTTTTT
CDR3aa: CASSLGAAEKLFF
j_gene: TRBJ1-4
v_gene: TRBV28
abundance: -
d_gene: -

CDR3nt: TGTGCCAGCAGCCCCGACAGTTACTATGGCTACACCTTC
CDR3aa: CASSPDSYYGYTF
j_gene: TRBJ1-2
v_gene: TRBV2
abundance: -
d_gene: -

CDR3nt: TGTGCCAGCAGTCCTGGACTAGCGGGGGCCGTTGAGCAGTTCTTC
CDR3aa: CASSPGLAGAVEQFF
j_gene: TRBJ2-1
v_gene: TRBV28
abundance: -
d_gene: TRBD2

CDR3nt: TGCAGCGTCCCCCGAGCCCTAAGAGACAATGGCTACACCTTC
CDR3aa: CSVPRALRDNGYTF
j_gene: TRBJ1-2
v_gene: TRBV29-1
abundance: -
d_gene: -

CDR3nt: TGTGCCAGTAGTTCCGCCGGGACAGGGGGCGGCGGCTACACCTTC
CDR3aa: CASSSAGTGGGGYTF
j_gene: TRBJ1-2
v_gene: TRBV19
abundance: -
d_gene: TRBD1

CDR3nt: TGTGCCAGCAGCCCGGGGGGGGTCTTGTCGCACATGAACACTGAAGCTTTCTTT
CDR3aa: CASSPGGVLSHMNTEAFF
j_gene: TRBJ1-1
v_gene: TRBV7-8
abundance: -
d_gene: -

CDR3nt: TGCGCCAGCAGGGTACTAGCGGGGGACTGGGAGACCCAGTACTTC
CDR3aa: CASRVLAGDWETQYF
j_gene: TRBJ2-5
v_gene: TRBV5-1
abundance: once
d_gene: TRBD2

CDR3nt: TGTGCCAGCAGCTTAGCGCCTAGCGGGGGACCCGGGGCCCAGTACTTC
CDR3aa: CASSLAPSGGPGAQYF
j_gene: TRBJ2-5
v_gene: TRBV7-2
abundance: -
d_gene: TRBD2

CDR3nt: TGTGCCAGCAGCCCCGGGGTGAATCAGCCCCAGCATTTT
CDR3aa: CASSPGVNQPQHF
j_gene: TRBJ1-5
v_gene: TRBV11-2
abundance: -
d_gene: -

CDR3nt: TGTGCCAGCAGCTTTACAGTTTCCTACGAGCAGTACTTC
CDR3aa: CASSFTVSYEQYF
j_gene: TRBJ2-7
v_gene: TRBV11-2
abundance: -
d_gene: -

CDR3nt: TGTGCCAGCAGCTTGGACAGGGGATGGGGGAACACTGAAGCTTTCTTT
CDR3aa: CASSLDRGWGNTEAFF
j_gene: TRBJ1-1
v_gene: TRBV5-6
abundance: -
d_gene: TRBD1

CDR3nt: TGTGCCAGCAGCTTGGAGGGGGCGACTGAAGCTTTCTTT
CDR3aa: CASSLEGATEAFF
j_gene: TRBJ1-1
v_gene: TRBV5-4
abundance: -
d_gene: TRBD1

CDR3nt: TGTGCCAGCAGTCTAACTCCGGGACAGGGGATCTACGAGCAGTACTTC
CDR3aa: CASSLTPGQGIYEQYF
j_gene: TRBJ2-7
v_gene: TRBV13
abundance: -
d_gene: TRBD1

CDR3nt: TGTGCCAGCAGCACATCCGGGGTCGCGGTAAATTCACCCCTCCACTTT
CDR3aa: CASSTSGVAVNSPLHF
j_gene: TRBJ1-6
v_gene: TRBV7-2
abundance: -
d_gene: -

CDR3nt: TGTGCCAGCAGCGTAGACGGGACACCATACACCGGGGAGCTGTTTTTT
CDR3aa: CASSVDGTPYTGELFF
j_gene: TRBJ2-2
v_gene: TRBV9
abundance: -
d_gene: -

CDR3nt: TGTGCCAGCAGCTTCGGACAGACAGATACGCAGTATTTT
CDR3aa: CASSFGQTDTQYF
j_gene: TRBJ2-3
v_gene: TRBV7-9
abundance: -
d_gene: -

CDR3nt: TGTGCCAGCAGTCCCCATGGCGTCAGGGTTGGCTATGGCTACACCTTC
CDR3aa: CASSPHGVRVGYGYTF
j_gene: TRBJ1-2
v_gene: TRBV27
abundance: few
d_gene: -